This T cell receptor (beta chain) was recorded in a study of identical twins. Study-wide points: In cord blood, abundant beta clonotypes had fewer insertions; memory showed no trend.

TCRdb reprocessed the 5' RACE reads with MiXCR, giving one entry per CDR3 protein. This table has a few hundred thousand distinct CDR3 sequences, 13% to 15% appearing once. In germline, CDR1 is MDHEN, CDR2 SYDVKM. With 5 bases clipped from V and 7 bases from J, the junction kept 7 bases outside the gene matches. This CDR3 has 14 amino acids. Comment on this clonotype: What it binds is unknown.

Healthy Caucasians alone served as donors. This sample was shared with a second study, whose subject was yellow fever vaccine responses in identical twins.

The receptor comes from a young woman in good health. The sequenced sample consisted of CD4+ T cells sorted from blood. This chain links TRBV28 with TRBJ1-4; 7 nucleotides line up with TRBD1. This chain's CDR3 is CASSIDRDSEKLFF. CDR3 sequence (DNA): TGTGCCAGCAGTATAGACAGGGATAGTGAAAAACTGTTTTTT.